This TCR beta chain comes out of a study of blood T cell repertoires in COVID-19. A word on this clone: The sample carries other DNA sequences with the same CDR3.

The CDR3 contains 12 residues. V lost 7 bases to trimming and J lost 1 base, with 6 bases between them. Sequencing used immunoSEQ multiplex PCR; TCRdb keeps in-frame clones, though not all of them. The table includes under 250,000 clones, roughly 85% detected once. The specimen was PBMCs or T cells enriched from blood (not recorded which). J is TRBJ2-3 and V is TRBV12-3 or TRBV12-4; D gene unclear. This receptor was taken from a woman in her 50s with acute COVID-19. CDR3 sequence reads: CASNRGTDTQYF. CDR3 sequence (DNA): TGTGCCAGCAATCGGGGCACAGATACGCAGTATTTT.